This T cell receptor (beta chain) was identified during a study of cytomegalovirus exposure and HLA in healthy donors. Study information: Findings of an earlier analysis included some 110 million unique TCR beta sequences from roughly 200 million T cells.

PCR involved 60 Vbeta and 13 Jbeta primers. Generated by immunoSEQ multiplex PCR, the TCRdb table keeps only in-frame clones and is missing some. The sample lists 200,000 to 300,000 clones, 82% seen once, with roughly 5% in the top ten. The table lists this clone with a count of one. Its antigen remains unidentified. V lost 4 bases to trimming and J lost 6 bases; unmatched junction nucleotides: 8. The CDR3 is made up of 14 amino acids. CDR1 is SGHRS and CDR2 is YFSETQ in the germline V gene. Findings and caveats of the study: Rare sequences made up most TCRs, while some public TCRs were found in many donors.

Each of the donors was a healthy bone marrow donor. The material sequenced was PBMCs. V gene TRBV5-1 combines with J gene TRBJ1-2; 8 bases line up with TRBD1. The clonotype comes from a woman aged 35 to 49 in good health and CMV-seropositive. CDR3 in amino acids: CASSKDRERHGYTF. The CDR3, as DNA: TGCGCCAGCAGCAAGGACAGGGAAAGGCATGGCTACACCTTC.